Listed here are 24 T cell receptor beta chains from one sample, sequenced in a study of a mutant IDH1 vaccine in newly diagnosed glioma. Specified time point: week 35, safety follow-up. The investigators gave 300 ug of mutant IDH1 20-mer peptide in each vaccine dose, together with topical imiquimod. Data came from immunoSEQ multiplex PCR; TCRdb stores just in-frame clones and leaves some out. The sample consists of around 60,000 clones, roughly 80% of them appearing once. These receptors are not linked to any known antigen. This specimen consisted of PBMCs, obtained from a glioma patient whose treatment included an IDH1 peptide vaccine. The source is a man aged 40-50 years with glioma.

The chain's CDR3 is CASSPRQALGGGPLHYEQYF. As DNA, the CDR3 is TGTGCCAGCAGTCCGCGACAGGCCTTGGGGGGCGGGCCCCTTCACTACGAGCAGTACTTC. V usage is TRBV27 and J usage is TRBJ2-7; D is perhaps TRBD1 or TRBD2 (6 bases each). Germline V gene sequence: CDR1 MNHEY, CDR2 SMNVEV (reference sequence). The V end was cut by 5 bases, the J end by 3 bases, with 32 bases between. This CDR3 is built from 20 residues.

The chain is built from TRBV7-8 and TRBJ1-2, with D possibly matching TRBD1 (6 bases). The germline V gene encodes CDR1 SGHVS and CDR2 FQNEAQ. V dropped 5 bases and J dropped 8 bases, with 15 bases sitting between them. The CDR3 runs 13 residues. The CDR3 loop reads CASSVEGGSGYTF. The CDR3, as DNA: TGTGCCAGCAGCGTAGAGGGGGGGAGCGGCTACACCTTC.

The rearrangement links TRBV6-5 to TRBJ1-2; 7 positions match TRBD1. This CDR3 is built from 14 residues. The V gene end was trimmed by 2 bases and the J gene end by 4 bases; junction bases not matched to a gene: 4. The germline gives CDR1 MNHEY, CDR2 SVGAGI. This CDR3 is CASSYPGQPYGYTF. The CDR3, as DNA: TGTGCCAGCAGTTACCCGGGACAGCCCTATGGCTACACCTTC.

A few counts support this clone. The gene calls are TRBV7-9 and TRBJ1-1; D possibly corresponds to TRBD1 (6 bases). Germline CDR1 is SEHNR and CDR2 is FQNEAQ (reference sequence). The V end lost 5 bases, the J end lost 4 bases, and 11 bases lay between the germline ends. The CDR3 has 13 amino acids. The CDR3 DNA is TGTGCCAGCAGCCCCGGGGGGCGCACTGAAGCTTTCTTT. It is translated as CASSPGGRTEAFF.

The J gene is TRBJ2-1, the V gene TRBV10-3, with 10 bases lining up with TRBD1. The junction had 6 bases not matched to a gene; V was cut back by 4 bases and J by 9 bases. Germline CDR1 and CDR2: ENHRY and SYGVKD. The CDR3 totals 14 residues. For the CDR3, the DNA is TGTGCCATCAGTGTAGAGACAGGGGGCGTTGAGCAGTTCTTC. It specifies CAISVETGGVEQFF.

V usage is TRBV6-5 and J usage is TRBJ2-7; 9 nucleotides agree with TRBD1. J lost 7 bases, V lost 4 bases, and 11 bases had no gene match. The length of the CDR3 is 15 residues. The germline gives CDR1 MNHEY, CDR2 SVGAGI. DNA for the CDR3: TGTGCCAGCAGTTTCTCCGGGGACAGGGCACGAGAGCAGTACTTC. Translating gives CASSFSGDRAREQYF.

The chain uses TRBV19 and TRBJ2-4; D ambiguous. V lost 0 bases to trimming and J lost 3 bases, with 18 bases between them. The CDR3 has 18 residues. From germline, CDR1 is LNHDA and CDR2 SQIVND (reference sequence). The CDR3 nucleotides are TGTGCCAGTAGTATAGACGTGCCCGGGCCTAGGGTCAAAAACATTCAGTACTTC. Its protein product is CASSIDVPGPRVKNIQYF.

This chain uses TRBV7-2 with TRBJ2-5; D is unclear. CDR3 size: 13 residues. V lost 0 bases and J 4 bases, leaving 6 bases between the germline ends. CDR1 is SGHTA, CDR2 FQGNSA, per germline. This chain's CDR3 is CASSLARSETQYF. The CDR3 DNA reads TGTGCCAGCAGCTTAGCCAGATCAGAGACCCAGTACTTC.

V and J are TRBV27 and TRBJ2-7; 10 nucleotides agree with TRBD1. Germline CDR1 reads MNHEY; CDR2 reads SMNVEV (reference sequence). Trimming took 1 base from V and 2 from J; bases not matched to a gene: 8. CDR3 length equals 17 residues. This chain's CDR3 is CASSLLAPGQGTYEQYF. CDR3 bases: TGTGCCAGCAGTTTATTGGCCCCGGGACAGGGGACCTACGAGCAGTACTTC.

The genes are TRBV21-1 and TRBJ1-1; whether TRBD1, the table's D call, matches the DNA was not checked. TRBV21-1 is designated a pseudogene. CDR3 size: 12 residues. The CDR3 DNA is TGTGCCAGCAGCAGCCGGGACATCGAAGCTTTCTTT. It translates to CASSSRDIEAFF.

The chain joins TRBV19 to TRBJ2-7; 14 bases are shared with TRBD2. After removal of 3 bases from V and 6 bases from J, the junction contained 13 bases not matched to a gene. The CDR3 consists of 18 residues. The germline V gene encodes CDR1 LNHDA and CDR2 SQIVND (reference sequence). The CDR3 is CASSIATSGRVRWGEQYF. The DNA of the CDR3 is TGTGCCAGTAGTATTGCGACTAGCGGGAGGGTAAGATGGGGCGAGCAGTACTTC.

The rearrangement links TRBV27 to TRBJ2-7; possibly TRBD2 for D (6 bases). The V gene's germline CDR1 is MNHEY and CDR2 SMNVEV (reference sequence). V was clipped by 7 bases and J by 2 bases, with 21 bases between them. The length of the CDR3 is 16 residues. The DNA for the CDR3 is TGTGCCAGCACCCGCTCACGAGGAGGGCCGACCTACGAGCAGTACTTC. Its translation: CASTRSRGGPTYEQYF.

The chain is built from TRBV2 and TRBJ1-1; maybe TRBD1 (5 bases). The ends were cut back, 7 bases at V and 1 base at J, with 16 bases in the middle. This CDR3 is built from 15 residues. CDR1 is SNHLY, CDR2 FYNNEI, per germline. The CDR3 is CASTEGLTANTEAFF. CDR3 coding DNA: TGTGCCAGCACCGAGGGGTTGACAGCGAACACTGAAGCTTTCTTT.

The genes are TRBV7-9 and TRBJ2-1, with TRBD2 matching over 10 bases. V lost 5 bases and J lost 7; bases outside the gene matches: 11. This CDR3 contains 16 residues. Germline V lookup: CDR1 SEHNR, CDR2 FQNEAQ (reference sequence). As DNA, the CDR3 is TGTGCCAGCAGCACAGTAACTGGGACTAGCGATAATGAGCAGTTCTTC. Its translation is CASSTVTGTSDNEQFF.

This clone was observed a handful of times. CDR3 bases: TGTGCCAGCAGCCTTAAACAGGGATTCGTTAACGAGCAGTACTTC. This gives the protein CASSLKQGFVNEQYF. The rearrangement links TRBV21-1 to TRBJ2-7; the table's D gene call, TRBD1, was not cross checked with the DNA. TRBV21-1 is an annotated pseudogene. This CDR3 comprises 15 residues.

In its sample, this clone was seen once. The chain links TRBV6-1 to TRBJ2-5; D may be TRBD1 (6 bases). The tail of the sequence fits TRBJ2-7 better, so the J call may be wrong. The CDR3 length is 14 residues. Germline CDR1 MNHNS, CDR2 SASEGT. CDR3 in DNA: TGTGCCAGCACCAGAGCGGCAGGGGCCTACGAGCAGTACTTC. Amino acids: CASTRAAGAYEQYF.

The rearrangement uses TRBV5-6 and TRBJ2-5; no clear D gene. V was shortened by 3 bases and J by 4 bases, with 19 bases between the two germline ends. Germline V gives CDR1 SGHDT, CDR2 YYEEEE. The CDR3 consists of 16 residues. The CDR3 DNA reads as TGTGCCAGCAGCTCGGTGGGTCAGTCAAAGGGAGAGACCCAGTACTTC. Amino acids: CASSSVGQSKGETQYF.

J is TRBJ1-1 and V is TRBV4-3; D call uncertain. V shed 0 bases and J shed 6 bases, with 14 bases lying between them. The CDR3 spans 15 residues. Germline loops: CDR1 LGHNA, CDR2 YSLEER. The CDR3 region is CASSQDPVFVSEAFF. DNA of the CDR3: TGCGCCAGCAGCCAAGATCCAGTTTTCGTCTCTGAAGCTTTCTTT.

The chain carries TRBV4-3 and TRBJ1-4, with D unresolved. V was shortened by 2 bases and J by 2 bases, with 12 bases between the two germline ends. The CDR3 covers 16 residues. Germline V gene sequence: CDR1 LGHNA, CDR2 YSLEER. The DNA for the CDR3 is TGCGCCAGCAGCCAAACGCCCGGGAGGACTAATGAAAAACTGTTTTTT. Residues: CASSQTPGRTNEKLFF.

This clone was detected ten times or more. This chain connects TRBV7-8 to TRBJ1-5; D is unclear. Germline V gene sequence: CDR1 SGHVS, CDR2 FQNEAQ. V was trimmed by 1 base and J by 1 base, leaving 8 bases between them. This CDR3 spans 15 amino acids. DNA for the CDR3: TGTGCCAGCAGCTTAGTCGGGATCAGCAATCAGCCCCAGCATTTT. Its protein is CASSLVGISNQPQHF.

The chain joins TRBV7-2 to TRBJ2-7; D gene ambiguous. This CDR3 is built from 12 residues. CDR1 is SGHTA and CDR2 is FQGNSA in the germline V gene. V was shortened by 3 bases and J by 3 bases, with 6 bases between the two germline ends. As DNA, the CDR3 is TGTGCCAGCAGCTTCCCCCTCTACGAGCAGTACTTC. Its translation: CASSFPLYEQYF.

The rearrangement uses TRBV11-2 and TRBJ2-1, with a weak D call TRBD1 (7 bases). Germline lookup yields CDR1 SGHAT and CDR2 FQNNGV. The CDR3 runs to 15 residues. Trimming took off 5 bases at V and 3 bases at J, with 14 bases between the two ends. Written as DNA, the CDR3 is TGTGCCAGCAGCGCGGGACAGCAGTTCTACAATGAGCAGTTCTTC. Residues: CASSAGQQFYNEQFF.

This chain connects TRBV5-6 to TRBJ2-5; 7 bases map to TRBD1. Looked up from germline, CDR1 is SGHDT and CDR2 is YYEEEE. J gave up 3 bases and V 1 base, and 3 bases lay outside the gene matches. The CDR3 sequence is 14 residues long. The CDR3 reads CASSLNRGEETQYF. CDR3 bases: TGTGCCAGCAGCTTGAACAGGGGCGAAGAGACCCAGTACTTC.

This chain connects TRBV19 to TRBJ2-7, with 7 bases lining up with TRBD2. Germline V CDR1 and CDR2: LNHDA, SQIVND (reference sequence). This CDR3 contains 15 residues. Trimming removed 3 bases from V and 1 base from J; junction bases left unmatched: 6. The CDR3 loop reads CASSIAGDGSYEQYF. The CDR3 nucleotides read TGTGCCAGTAGTATCGCGGGGGACGGTTCCTACGAGCAGTACTTC.